This TCR beta chain was obtained from a study of regulatory T cells in long-lasting Graves disease. The ends lost 5 bases at V and 4 bases at J; junction bases unmatched: 8. This CDR3 comprises 16 residues. Time point described: newly diagnosed GD, antithyroid drugs for less than 3 months. PBMCs provided the RNA from which the TCR library was made. In this sample, this clonotype turned up a few times. Construction of TCR beta libraries relied on iRepertoire HTBI primers and on Arm-PCR targeting CDR3 regions. TCRdb ran MiXCR on the multiplex PCR reads and lists one entry per CDR3 protein. The sample lists about 470,000 distinct CDR3 sequences, roughly 15% occurring once. These data were likewise used in another study, on T cells in Graves' hyperthyroidism and ophthalmopathy.

This sample comprised peripheral blood mononuclear cells (PBMCs), obtained at new diagnosis, from a patient treated with antithyroid drugs. The TCR sequence derives from a man aged 40-49 years with Graves disease. The chain employs TRBV12-3 or TRBV12-4 and TRBJ2-6, with TRBD1 identical over 7 bases. CDR3 DNA: TGTGCCAGCAGTCCGCCGACAGGGTCCGGGGCCAACGTCCTGACTTTC. This encodes CASSPPTGSGANVLTF.